This TCR beta chain came from a study of multiple sclerosis patients with progressive multifocal leukoencephalopathy. Study findings and constraints: TRBV and TRBJ usage showed no common pattern when PML developed.

Using immunoSEQ multiplex PCR, the repertoire was profiled, and TCRdb retains in-frame clones only, with some absent. The table records 25,000 to 35,000 clones, 88% of them present only once. Germline V gene sequence: CDR1 SGHVS, CDR2 FNYEAQ. The CDR3 runs 14 residues. Unmatched junction bases numbered 2, after V lost 3 bases and J lost 2 bases. The time point here: before natalizumab initiation. A note on this clone: Its antigen is undetermined.

The source is a human donor with multiple sclerosis. V gene TRBV7-6 combines with J gene TRBJ2-7, with 9 bases that match TRBD1. Sequencing was performed on PBMCs. The CDR3 DNA sequence: TGTGCCAGCAGCTTGGACAGGGGCCCCTACGAGCAGTACTTC. Protein sequence: CASSLDRGPYEQYF.